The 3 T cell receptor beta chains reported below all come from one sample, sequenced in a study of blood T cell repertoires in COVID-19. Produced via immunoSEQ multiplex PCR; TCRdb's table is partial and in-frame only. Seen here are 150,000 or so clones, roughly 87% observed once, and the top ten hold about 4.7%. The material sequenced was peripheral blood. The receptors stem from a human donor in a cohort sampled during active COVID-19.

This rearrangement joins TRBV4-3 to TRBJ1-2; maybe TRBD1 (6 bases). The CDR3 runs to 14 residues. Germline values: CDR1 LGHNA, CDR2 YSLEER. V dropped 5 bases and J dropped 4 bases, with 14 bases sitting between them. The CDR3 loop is CASSSRTVFYGYTF. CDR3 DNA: TGCGCCAGCAGCTCCCGGACAGTATTCTATGGCTACACCTTC.

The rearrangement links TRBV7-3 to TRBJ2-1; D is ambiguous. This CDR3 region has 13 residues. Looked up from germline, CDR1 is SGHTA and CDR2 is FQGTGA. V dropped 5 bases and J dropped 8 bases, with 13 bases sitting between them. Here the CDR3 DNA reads TGTGCCAGCAGCCTTCTAGACTTCGATGAGCAGTTCTTC. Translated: CASSLLDFDEQFF.

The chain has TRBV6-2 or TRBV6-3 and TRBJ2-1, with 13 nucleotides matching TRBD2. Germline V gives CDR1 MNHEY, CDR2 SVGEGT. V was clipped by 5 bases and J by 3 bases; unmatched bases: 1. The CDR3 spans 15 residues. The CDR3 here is CASSRLAGGYNEQFF. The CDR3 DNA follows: TGTGCCAGCAGTCGACTAGCGGGGGGCTACAATGAGCAGTTCTTC.